These 31 T cell receptor beta chains came from one sample sequenced in a study of blood T cell repertoires in COVID-19. Here immunoSEQ multiplex PCR was the method, and the copy in TCRdb shows in-frame clones only, minus some. The sample records roughly 430,000 clones, around nine tenths being singletons. Source material: PBMCs or T cells enriched from blood (not recorded which). The receptors were sampled from a woman between 18 and 29 years old who had been exposed to COVID-19.

The sample holds one count of this clone. This sequence joins TRBV5-5 and TRBJ2-3, with D possibly matching TRBD2 (5 bases). Trimming took 4 bases from V and 7 from J, leaving 16 bases between them. The germline CDR1 and CDR2 sequences are SGHKS and YYEKEE (reference sequence). The CDR3 runs 14 residues. This chain's CDR3 is CASSPGPGGNTQYF. The CDR3 coding sequence is TGTGCCAGCAGCCCCGGTCCCGGAGGAAATACGCAGTATTTT.

V is TRBV27 and J is TRBJ2-7, with D perhaps matching TRBD1 (6 bases). The germline CDR1 and CDR2 sequences are MNHEY and SMNVEV (reference sequence). The germline V and J ends were trimmed by 6 bases and 2 bases, with 14 bases remaining between them. The CDR3 is 14 amino acids. In nucleotides, the CDR3 is TGTGCCAGCAGCACAGACAGGACCGCCTACGAGCAGTACTTC. It encodes CASSTDRTAYEQYF.

The chain employs TRBV5-5 and TRBJ1-2, with 7 bases identical to TRBD1. Unmatched junction bases numbered 14, after V lost 4 bases and J lost 8 bases. The germline V gene encodes CDR1 SGHKS and CDR2 YYEKEE (reference sequence). The CDR3 spans 15 residues. The CDR3 coding sequence is TGTGCCAGCAGCCCCTGGATTGACAGGGCTAGCGGCTACACCTTC. Translated: CASSPWIDRASGYTF.

This clone was picked up many times. The chain is built from TRBV6-6 and TRBJ1-2, with 8 nucleotides matching TRBD1. Germline CDR1 MNHNY, CDR2 SVGAGI (reference sequence). V shed 4 bases, J shed 4 bases, and the junction held 5 bases outside the gene matches. The CDR3 extends over 14 amino acids. CDR3 DNA: TGTGCCAGCAGTTTAGGACAGGGCACCTATGGCTACACCTTC. Translation gives CASSLGQGTYGYTF.

The CDR3 nucleotides are TGTGCCAGCAGATCCGGGACACAAGAGACCCAGTACTTC. This sequence encodes CASRSGTQETQYF. The V call is TRBV5-4, the J call TRBJ2-5; D may be TRBD1 (6 bases). This CDR3 has 13 amino acids. Looked up from germline, CDR1 is SGHNT and CDR2 is YYREEE (reference sequence). Trimming took 5 bases from V and 2 from J, leaving 10 bases between them.

The chain joins TRBV19 to TRBJ2-7; 9 positions agree with TRBD1. Germline assignment: CDR1 LNHDA and CDR2 SQIVND (reference sequence). Unmatched junction bases numbered 12, after V lost 6 bases and J lost 3 bases. This CDR3 comprises 16 residues. The CDR3 region has the DNA TGTGCCAGTAGGAGTGCCGGGACAGGGAAAAGCTACGAGCAGTACTTC. Residues: CASRSAGTGKSYEQYF.

A single count supports this clone. The chain couples TRBV12-3 or TRBV12-4 to TRBJ1-2; D is ambiguous. V was trimmed by 6 bases and J by 4 bases, leaving 9 bases between them. The CDR3 consists of 12 residues. DNA of the CDR3: TGTGCCAGCAGGCGGAGTTTCTATGGCTACACCTTC. Translation: CASRRSFYGYTF.

The chain uses TRBV5-5 and TRBJ2-7; D uncertain. V gave up 3 bases and J gave up 6 bases, with 16 bases separating them. Germline values: CDR1 SGHKS, CDR2 YYEKEE (reference sequence). This CDR3 contains 14 residues. The CDR3 here is CASSYTAQAPEQYF. CDR3 nucleotide sequence: TGTGCCAGCAGCTACACCGCCCAGGCCCCCGAGCAGTACTTC.

V gene TRBV20-1 combines with J gene TRBJ2-7; perhaps TRBD1 as D (5 bases). Between the trimmed V and J ends, which lost 3 bases and 4 bases, there was a span of 16 bases. There are 14 residues in the CDR3. Per the germline V gene, CDR1 is DFQATT and CDR2 is SNEGSKA (reference sequence). DNA of the CDR3: TGCAGTGCTAGTAAGGGGTCTCCCAATTACGAGCAGTACTTC. Residues: CSASKGSPNYEQYF.

This clone has only a few counts. V and J are TRBV6-1 and TRBJ1-2; D gene unclear. CDR1 and CDR2 (germline): MNHNS, SASEGT. Trimming left V 0 bases short and J 7 bases short, with 15 bases between. The length of the CDR3 is 15 residues. The CDR3 loop is CASSEAMMGPGGYTF. The CDR3 coding sequence is TGTGCCAGCAGTGAAGCGATGATGGGTCCGGGTGGCTACACCTTC.

The rearrangement uses TRBV18 and TRBJ1-5; 10 nucleotides line up with TRBD1. The CDR3 runs to 16 residues. The V gene's germline CDR1 is KGHSH and CDR2 LQKENI. J was trimmed by 7 bases and V by 5 bases; bases with no gene match: 11. CDR3 residues: CASSNPGQGSGQPQHF. DNA of the CDR3: TGTGCCAGCTCAAATCCGGGACAGGGGTCCGGACAGCCCCAGCATTTT. The full variable domain, in which reference TRBV18 and TRBJ1-5 provide the parts outside the CDR3, is NAGVMQNPRHLVRRRGQEARLRCSPMKGHSHVYWYRQLPEEGLKFMVYLQKENIIDESGMPKERFSAEFPKEGPSILRIQQVVRGDSAAYFCASSNPGQGSGQPQHFGDGTRLSIL.

This clone was counted a few times. The gene calls are TRBV28 and TRBJ1-1, with no clear D. V was cut by 7 bases and J by 0 bases, with 9 bases left in between. Germline V lookup: CDR1 MDHEN, CDR2 SYDVKM. This CDR3 contains 13 residues. CDR3 in amino acids: CASTYTMNTEAFF. The CDR3 bases are TGTGCCAGCACTTACACCATGAACACTGAAGCTTTCTTT.

The count of this clone is one. V and J are TRBV7-2 and TRBJ1-5, with 8 bases that match TRBD1. The germline V gene has CDR1 SGHTA and CDR2 FQGNSA. The V gene end was trimmed by 4 bases and the J gene end by 0 bases; junction bases not matched to a gene: 5. This CDR3 has 16 amino acids. CDR3 amino acids: CASSSHRGYSNQPQHF. The CDR3 bases are TGTGCCAGCAGCTCCCACAGGGGGTATAGCAATCAGCCCCAGCATTTT. Full variable domain (remainder filled in from reference TRBV7-2 and TRBJ1-5): GAGVSQSPSNKVTEKGKDVELRCDPISGHTALYWYRQSLGQGLEFLIYFQGNSAPDKSGLPSDRFSAERTGGSVSTLTIQRTQQEDSAVYLCASSSHRGYSNQPQHFGDGTRLSIL.

The chain carries TRBV28 and TRBJ2-7; D is possibly TRBD2 (6 bases). The CDR3 contains 13 residues. Per germline, CDR1 MDHEN and CDR2 SYDVKM. With 4 bases removed from V and 2 bases from J, the gap between germline ends came to 9 bases. The CDR3 protein is CASSYAGPYEQYF. The CDR3, as DNA: TGTGCCAGCAGTTACGCGGGGCCCTACGAGCAGTACTTC.

The rearrangement uses TRBV29-1 and TRBJ2-5; weak D call: TRBD1 (5 bases). Germline lookup yields CDR1 SQVTM and CDR2 ANQGSEA. V was pared by 0 bases and J by 6 bases, with 20 bases between. There are 16 residues in the CDR3. The CDR3 region is CSVEDRSRVNVKTQYF. The CDR3 region has the DNA TGCAGCGTTGAAGATCGGAGCAGGGTAAATGTGAAGACCCAGTACTTC.

The V and J genes are TRBV28 and TRBJ1-1; D is possibly TRBD1 (6 bases). Trimming removed 2 bases from V and 1 base from J, with 11 bases in between. The CDR3 consists of 15 residues. CDR1 is MDHEN and CDR2 is SYDVKM in the germline V gene. Here the CDR3 DNA reads TGTGCCAGCAGTTTAATTGGGGGCGAGAACACTGAAGCTTTCTTT. Translation gives CASSLIGGENTEAFF.

The rearrangement uses TRBV18 and TRBJ2-7; 10 nucleotides match TRBD2. The CDR3 is 14 residues long. Germline assignment: CDR1 KGHSH and CDR2 LQKENI. The V gene end was trimmed by 3 bases and the J gene end by 3 bases; junction bases not matched to a gene: 2. The CDR3 loop reads CASSPGTSDYEQYF. The CDR3 DNA reads as TGTGCCAGCTCACCCGGGACTAGCGACTACGAGCAGTACTTC.

CDR3: CASSVNGGGDSNQPQHF. The CDR3 DNA follows: TGTGCCAGCAGCGTTAATGGGGGAGGAGATAGCAATCAGCCCCAGCATTTT. The gene calls are TRBV11-2 and TRBJ1-5; D might be TRBD1 (5 bases). The germline V gene has CDR1 SGHAT and CDR2 FQNNGV. The CDR3 covers 17 residues. Trimming stripped 5 bases from V and 0 bases from J, with 17 bases between.

This CDR3 is CASSPEVRYEQYF. In DNA form, the CDR3 reads TGCGCCAGCAGCCCGGAAGTGAGGTACGAGCAGTACTTC. The chain couples TRBV4-3 to TRBJ2-7; D gene unclear. Germline CDR1 is LGHNA and CDR2 is YSLEER. The CDR3 totals 13 residues. The V gene lost 4 bases and the J gene lost 4 bases, with 11 bases spanning the gap.

This clone has just one count. The J gene is TRBJ2-1, the V gene TRBV7-9, with D perhaps matching TRBD1 (6 bases). The CDR3 contains 16 residues. V was trimmed by 5 bases and J by 1 base, leaving 15 bases between them. CDR1 is SEHNR, CDR2 FQNEAQ, per germline (reference sequence). The CDR3 bases are TGTGCCAGCAGCAAGGGAGAGGGGGAGTCCTACAATGAGCAGTTCTTC. Translating it yields CASSKGEGESYNEQFF.

The chain links TRBV19 to TRBJ1-4, with 7 bases lining up with TRBD1. V lost 9 bases to trimming and J lost 3 bases; unmatched junction nucleotides: 4. CDR3 size: 13 residues. CDR1 LNHDA and CDR2 SQIVND come from the germline V gene (reference sequence). This CDR3 is CASRTGSNEKLFF. CDR3 nucleotide sequence: TGTGCCAGCCGGACAGGCTCTAATGAAAAACTGTTTTTT.

J is TRBJ1-2 and V is TRBV9; perhaps TRBD1 as D (5 bases). From germline, CDR1 is SGDLS and CDR2 YYNGEE. CDR3 size: 14 residues. V lost 0 bases and J lost 6, with 12 bases in between. The CDR3 reads CASSVAGGLDGYTF. The CDR3 DNA sequence: TGTGCCAGCAGCGTAGCGGGGGGTTTGGATGGCTACACCTTC.

The rearrangement links TRBV27 to TRBJ2-7, with D unclear. V shed 6 bases and J shed 3 bases, with 15 bases lying between them. CDR3 size: 14 residues. In germline, CDR1 is MNHEY, CDR2 SMNVEV (reference sequence). CDR3 amino acids: CASSSGSNFYEQYF. CDR3 DNA sequence: TGTGCCAGCAGCTCCGGGTCCAACTTCTACGAGCAGTACTTC.

The chain has TRBV18 and TRBJ2-2; the match to TRBD2 covers 9 bases. This CDR3 spans 15 amino acids. With 5 bases clipped from V and 1 base from J, the junction kept 2 bases outside the gene matches. The germline V gene has CDR1 KGHSH and CDR2 LQKENI. CDR3 sequence: CASSTSGQNTGELFF. Written as DNA, the CDR3 is TGTGCCAGCTCAACTAGCGGGCAGAACACCGGGGAGCTGTTTTTT. Full variable domain (remainder filled in from reference TRBV18 and TRBJ2-2): NAGVMQNPRHLVRRRGQEARLRCSPMKGHSHVYWYRQLPEEGLKFMVYLQKENIIDESGMPKERFSAEFPKEGPSILRIQQVVRGDSAAYFCASSTSGQNTGELFFGEGSRLTVL.

V and J are TRBV27 and TRBJ2-5; no reliable D call. V lost 6 bases and J 5 bases, leaving 16 bases between the germline ends. CDR3 size: 14 residues. The germline CDR1 and CDR2 sequences are MNHEY and SMNVEV (reference sequence). In nucleotides, the CDR3 is TGTGCCAGCAGCCATGATGGGCCCTGGGAGACCCAGTACTTC. It yields the protein CASSHDGPWETQYF.

The chain links TRBV6-5 to TRBJ2-1; 7 bases map to TRBD2. The CDR3 covers 16 residues. Per germline, CDR1 MNHEY and CDR2 SVGAGI. With V trimmed by 4 bases and J by 0 bases, 6 bases remained unmatched. CDR3 sequence reads: CASSSRAGNSYNEQFF. CDR3 DNA sequence: TGTGCCAGCAGTTCTAGAGCGGGAAACTCCTACAATGAGCAGTTCTTC.

This chain joins TRBV5-6 and TRBJ2-7; 8 bases line up with TRBD2. Germline V gene lookup returns CDR1 SGHDT and CDR2 YYEEEE. After removal of 0 bases from V and 3 bases from J, the junction contained 5 bases not matched to a gene. This CDR3 has 15 residues. In DNA form, the CDR3 reads TGTGCCAGCAGCTTGGAAGCGGGAGTTTACTACGAGCAGTACTTC. Its protein product is CASSLEAGVYYEQYF.

V and J are TRBV6-5 and TRBJ1-2, with no clear D. Trimming took 4 bases from V and 4 from J, leaving 10 bases between them. Germline CDR1 MNHEY, CDR2 SVGAGI. The CDR3 has 13 amino acids. The CDR3 nucleotides read TGTGCCAGCAGTTCCACAGATATCTATGGCTACACCTTC. This encodes CASSSTDIYGYTF.

This rearrangement joins TRBV19 to TRBJ2-1, with D perhaps TRBD2 (7 bases). This CDR3 comprises 14 residues. Trimming removed 6 bases at V and 3 bases at J, with 12 bases between. Germline assignment: CDR1 LNHDA and CDR2 SQIVND (reference sequence). DNA of the CDR3: TGTGCCAGTAGGGGGGGGCAGCACTACAATGAGCAGTTCTTC. Its translation: CASRGGQHYNEQFF.

The rearrangement uses TRBV11-2 and TRBJ2-1; the D gene is possibly TRBD2 (5 bases). CDR1 SGHAT and CDR2 FQNNGV come from the germline V gene. V dropped 8 bases and J dropped 3 bases, with 8 bases sitting between them. This CDR3 contains 12 residues. The CDR3 protein is CASARGYNEQFF. In DNA form, the CDR3 reads TGTGCCAGCGCCCGGGGCTACAATGAGCAGTTCTTC.

This chain links TRBV27 with TRBJ1-2, with 9 bases aligning to TRBD1. The V gene's germline CDR1 is MNHEY and CDR2 SMNVEV (reference sequence). The ends lost 3 bases at V and 7 bases at J; junction bases unmatched: 9. This CDR3 region has 15 residues. The CDR3 here is CASSFGDREFSGYTF. The DNA for the CDR3 is TGTGCCAGCAGTTTCGGGGACAGGGAATTCTCTGGCTACACCTTC.